This T cell receptor (beta chain) came from a study of blood T cell repertoires in COVID-19. Study as a whole: The study drew acute and convalescent COVID-19 samples from the United States, Italy and Spain.

The germline V and J ends were trimmed by 7 bases and 3 bases, with 10 bases remaining between them. This CDR3 spans 12 amino acids. Germline CDR1 and CDR2: MNHEY and SMNVEV (reference sequence). Categorization into cohorts depended on clinical history that participants reported. The table came from immunoSEQ multiplex PCR; TCRdb's copy has only in-frame clones and leaves some out. There are roughly 260,000 clones in the sample; approximately 86% occur only once, and just under 6.5% lies in the top ten. This TCR was sampled from a woman in her thirties with acute COVID-19. The chain recombines TRBV27 with TRBJ2-7; unclear D gene. The specimen sequenced was PBMCs or T cells enriched from blood (not recorded which). This CDR3 is CASKDINYEQYF. CDR3 in DNA: TGTGCCAGCAAAGACATCAACTACGAGCAGTACTTC.